This is a list of T cell receptor beta chains from one sample in a study of cytomegalovirus exposure and HLA in healthy donors. Generated by immunoSEQ multiplex PCR, the TCRdb table keeps only in-frame clones and is missing some. The sample holds about 25,000 clones; roughly three quarters are singletons and the top ten take about 5%. Source material: PBMCs. These receptors originate from a male donor in good health and CMV-seronegative. Both conserved end residues are part of each CDR3. The order of the fields is V gene, D gene, clone size, J gene, CDR3 protein, CDR3 DNA. The D gene is left open where the match is weak. Only part of the rows carry a size: once, few, many, or a class if the clone is expanded.

V: TRBV5-1; D: TRBD1; size: NA; J: TRBJ2-7; CDR3: CASSGGDRAHEQYF; DNA: TGCGCCAGCAGCGGTGGGGACAGGGCCCACGAGCAGTACTTC
V: TRBV5-5; D: NA; size: NA; J: TRBJ2-7; CDR3: CASSLVQTRFASYEQYF; DNA: TGTGCCAGCAGCTTGGTCCAGACACGCTTCGCGTCCTACGAGCAGTACTTC
V: TRBV14; D: NA; size: NA; J: TRBJ2-3; CDR3: CASSPWRGYTDTQYF; DNA: TGTGCCAGCAGCCCATGGCGGGGATACACAGATACGCAGTATTTT
V: TRBV7-9; D: NA; size: NA; J: TRBJ2-3; CDR3: CASSLGRGGASITDTQYF; DNA: TGTGCCAGCAGCTTGGGGAGGGGGGGGGCCAGTATCACAGATACGCAGTATTTT
V: TRBV6-5; D: NA; size: NA; J: TRBJ2-1; CDR3: CASSSEEGQFF; DNA: TGTGCCAGCAGTTCGGAAGAGGGCCAGTTCTTC
V: TRBV28; D: NA; size: few; J: TRBJ1-2; CDR3: CASSLQGNYGYTF; DNA: TGTGCCAGCAGTCTACAGGGTAACTATGGCTACACCTTC
V: TRBV6-5; D: NA; size: NA; J: TRBJ1-1; CDR3: CASSYGRGNTEAFF; DNA: TGTGCCAGCAGTTACGGTCGCGGGAACACTGAAGCTTTCTTT
V: TRBV4-2; D: NA; size: once; J: TRBJ2-5; CDR3: CASSQDRGGQETQYF; DNA: TGTGCCAGCAGCCAAGATCGGGGTGGCCAAGAGACCCAGTACTTC
V: TRBV19; D: TRBD1; size: NA; J: TRBJ2-3; CDR3: CASSFSGGTTDTQYF; DNA: TGTGCCAGTAGTTTCTCAGGGGGAACCACAGATACGCAGTATTTT
V: TRBV4-3; D: TRBD1; size: few; J: TRBJ2-1; CDR3: CASSQGTGTGMSVEQFF; DNA: TGCGCCAGCAGCCAAGGAACCGGGACAGGGATGAGTGTGGAGCAGTTCTTC
V: TRBV9; D: NA; size: NA; J: TRBJ2-5; CDR3: CASSVAGVSETQYF; DNA: TGTGCCAGCAGCGTAGCCGGGGTTAGTGAGACCCAGTACTTC
V: TRBV2; D: NA; size: NA; J: TRBJ1-6; CDR3: CASSELGVRSPLHF; DNA: TGTGCCAGCAGTGAATTGGGCGTAAGGTCACCCCTCCACTTT
V: TRBV5-4; D: TRBD2; size: once; J: TRBJ2-2; CDR3: CASSLAGGRTGELFF; DNA: TGTGCCAGCAGCTTGGCGGGAGGTCGCACCGGGGAGCTGTTTTTT
V: TRBV10-3; D: NA; size: NA; J: TRBJ2-7; CDR3: CAISEGSPYEQYF; DNA: TGTGCCATCTCCGAGGGCTCTCCCTACGAGCAGTACTTC
V: TRBV5-1; D: NA; size: NA; J: TRBJ1-2; CDR3: CASSENRVKGYTF; DNA: TGCGCCAGCAGCGAAAACAGGGTGAAAGGCTACACCTTC
V: TRBV9; D: NA; size: NA; J: TRBJ1-3; CDR3: CASSPGVGNTIYF; DNA: TGTGCCAGCAGTCCAGGGGTTGGAAACACCATATATTTT
V: TRBV9; D: NA; size: NA; J: TRBJ2-3; CDR3: CASSAWVGRTDTQYF; DNA: TGTGCCAGCAGCGCCTGGGTGGGCCGCACAGATACGCAGTATTTT
V: TRBV7-9; D: NA; size: NA; J: TRBJ2-7; CDR3: CASSPTGPSYEQYF; DNA: TGTGCCAGCAGCCCGACTGGCCCCTCCTACGAGCAGTACTTC
V: TRBV6-4; D: NA; size: few; J: TRBJ2-7; CDR3: CASSGYFRSYEQYF; DNA: TGTGCCAGCAGTGGGTACTTCAGGTCCTACGAGCAGTACTTC
V: TRBV5-4; D: NA; size: NA; J: TRBJ1-1; CDR3: CASSLAESGNTEAFF; DNA: TGTGCCAGCAGCTTGGCCGAGTCAGGGAACACTGAAGCTTTCTTT
V: TRBV30; D: NA; size: NA; J: TRBJ2-3; CDR3: CAWRSSAPDTQYF; DNA: TGTGCCTGGAGGTCTAGCGCGCCAGATACGCAGTATTTT
V: TRBV5-5; D: TRBD1; size: NA; J: TRBJ1-6; CDR3: CASSLRADRDPYNSPLHF; DNA: TGTGCCAGCAGCTTGAGGGCAGACAGGGACCCTTATAATTCACCCCTCCACTTT
V: TRBV6-5; D: NA; size: NA; J: TRBJ2-2; CDR3: CASSYSSGEAGELFF; DNA: TGTGCCAGCAGTTACTCGTCAGGGGAAGCCGGGGAGCTGTTTTTT
V: TRBV4-3; D: TRBD2; size: NA; J: TRBJ2-1; CDR3: CASSQGPSRGGAHEQFF; DNA: TGCGCCAGCAGCCAGGGGCCCTCGCGCGGGGGGGCACATGAGCAGTTCTTC
V: TRBV9; D: NA; size: NA; J: TRBJ2-1; CDR3: CASSVRLDGDEQFF; DNA: TGTGCCAGCAGCGTTCGACTAGATGGGGATGAGCAGTTCTTC
V: TRBV29-1; D: NA; size: NA; J: TRBJ1-1; CDR3: CSVAVQVEAFF; DNA: TGCAGCGTTGCTGTCCAGGTTGAAGCTTTCTTT
V: TRBV7-2; D: NA; size: NA; J: TRBJ2-7; CDR3: CASSASQGHPYEQYF; DNA: TGTGCCAGCAGCGCCTCCCAGGGCCACCCCTACGAGCAGTACTTC
V: TRBV27; D: TRBD1; size: NA; J: TRBJ2-7; CDR3: CASSVTGTGDYEQYF; DNA: TGTGCCAGCAGTGTCACCGGGACAGGGGACTACGAGCAGTACTTC
V: TRBV12-1; D: NA; size: NA; J: TRBJ2-7; CDR3: CASSSSKYF; DNA: TGTGCCAGCAGCTCTTCTAAGTACTTC
V: TRBV4-2; D: TRBD2; size: NA; J: TRBJ2-3; CDR3: CASSQATSGGHHTDTQYF; DNA: TGTGCCAGCAGCCAGGCAACTAGCGGGGGTCACCACACAGATACGCAGTATTTT
V: TRBV2; D: TRBD2; size: NA; J: TRBJ2-6; CDR3: CASRSTGTSGEVANVLTF; DNA: TGTGCCAGCAGGTCCACCGGGACTAGCGGGGAGGTGGCCAACGTCCTGACTTTC
V: TRBV6-5; D: NA; size: few; J: TRBJ1-1; CDR3: CASSQTEDAEAFF; DNA: TGTGCCAGCAGTCAAACTGAGGATGCTGAAGCTTTCTTT
V: TRBV2; D: TRBD1; size: few; J: TRBJ1-1; CDR3: CASSERTGNTEAFF; DNA: TGTGCCAGCAGTGAACGGACAGGGAACACTGAAGCTTTCTTT
V: TRBV19; D: NA; size: NA; J: TRBJ2-7; CDR3: CASSMFLGDYEQYF; DNA: TGTGCCAGTAGTATGTTCCTAGGGGATTACGAGCAGTACTTC
V: TRBV28; D: TRBD1; size: NA; J: TRBJ2-1; CDR3: CASRTTGTGIHEQFF; DNA: TGTGCCAGCAGGACAACCGGGACAGGGATTCATGAGCAGTTCTTC
V: TRBV2; D: TRBD1; size: NA; J: TRBJ2-7; CDR3: CASSSGTGSYEQYF; DNA: TGTGCCAGCAGTTCCGGGACAGGGTCCTACGAGCAGTACTTC
V: TRBV21-1; D: NA; size: NA; J: TRBJ2-7; CDR3: CASSKGLAGSYEQYF; DNA: TGTGCCAGCAGCAAAGGACTAGCGGGCTCCTACGAGCAGTACTTC
V: TRBV29-1; D: TRBD2; size: NA; J: TRBJ2-7; CDR3: CSVSLGLAYEQYF; DNA: TGCAGCGTATCTCTGGGACTAGCCTACGAGCAGTACTTC
V: TRBV5-4; D: NA; size: NA; J: TRBJ2-1; CDR3: CASSLEGPYNEQFF; DNA: TGTGCCAGCAGCTTGGAGGGGCCCTACAATGAGCAGTTCTTC
V: TRBV4-1; D: TRBD2; size: NA; J: TRBJ2-1; CDR3: CASSASGGVFNEQFF; DNA: TGCGCCAGCAGCGCTAGCGGGGGCGTTTTCAATGAGCAGTTCTTC
V: TRBV15; D: TRBD1; size: NA; J: TRBJ2-1; CDR3: CATNPGQGYNEQFF; DNA: TGTGCCACCAACCCGGGACAGGGGTACAATGAGCAGTTCTTC
V: TRBV27; D: TRBD1; size: NA; J: TRBJ2-7; CDR3: CASRNRGRPYEQYF; DNA: TGTGCCAGCAGAAACAGGGGGCGCCCCTACGAGCAGTACTTC
V: TRBV7-7; D: TRBD1; size: NA; J: TRBJ2-1; CDR3: CASSKGQNNEQFF; DNA: TGTGCTAGCAGCAAGGGACAGAACAATGAGCAGTTCTTC
V: TRBV4-2; D: TRBD1; size: NA; J: TRBJ2-7; CDR3: CASSQQKQGAREQYF; DNA: TGTGCCAGCAGCCAACAAAAACAGGGGGCTCGGGAGCAGTACTTC
V: TRBV5-4; D: NA; size: NA; J: TRBJ2-1; CDR3: CASSPPFGEGQFF; DNA: TGTGCCAGCAGCCCCCCGTTTGGCGAGGGGCAGTTCTTC
V: TRBV19; D: TRBD1; size: NA; J: TRBJ1-5; CDR3: CASQVDRGNQPQHF; DNA: TGTGCCAGCCAGGTTGACAGGGGGAATCAGCCCCAGCATTTT
V: TRBV6-5; D: TRBD1; size: NA; J: TRBJ1-4; CDR3: CASHPQGAGEKLFF; DNA: TGTGCCAGTCATCCTCAGGGGGCTGGTGAAAAACTGTTTTTT
V: TRBV6-1; D: NA; size: NA; J: TRBJ2-2; CDR3: CASSESESGATGELFF; DNA: TGTGCCAGCAGTGAATCGGAATCAGGGGCCACCGGGGAGCTGTTTTTT
V: TRBV7-9; D: NA; size: NA; J: TRBJ1-3; CDR3: CASSPRGGGNTIYF; DNA: TGTGCCAGCAGCCCCCGCGGGGGTGGAAACACCATATATTTT
V: TRBV7-8; D: NA; size: NA; J: TRBJ2-7; CDR3: CASSPRTRVLSYEQYF; DNA: TGTGCCAGCAGCCCACGGACGAGGGTTCTATCCTACGAGCAGTACTTC
V: TRBV2; D: NA; size: NA; J: TRBJ1-4; CDR3: CASRWAAANEKLFF; DNA: TGTGCCAGCAGGTGGGCCGCCGCTAATGAAAAACTGTTTTTT
V: TRBV14; D: NA; size: NA; J: TRBJ2-3; CDR3: CASSHGGGGLYSSSTDTQYF; DNA: TGTGCCAGCAGTCACGGGGGCGGGGGCCTCTATTCGTCTAGCACAGATACGCAGTATTTT
V: TRBV7-6; D: NA; size: NA; J: TRBJ2-5; CDR3: CASSLWAKGRAGQETQYF; DNA: TGTGCCAGCAGCTTATGGGCGAAGGGCAGGGCAGGCCAAGAGACCCAGTACTTC